A single sample is the source of the 11 T cell receptor beta chains below, sequenced in a study of CD8 T cells in ankylosing spondylitis (dated by TCRdb to 2015 to 2018). Results the study describes overall, beyond this receptor: Blood from ankylosing spondylitis patients appeared to be characterized by a TCR beta motif made up of about 8 highly homologous amino acid variants.

The library relied on 5' RACE. The data were produced on an Illumina HiSeq 2500. TCRdb's own reprocessing of the public reads used fastp at Q25 and MiXCR and kept productive beta chains. Each CDR3 protein gets just one entry, which takes the most common genes and DNA from the rows behind it. The sample has 250,000 to 350,000 distinct CDR3 sequences on record, approximately 8% of them singletons. The biggest ten clones account for roughly 14% of the sample. No antigen has been identified for these receptors. What was sequenced was blood, either unsorted or a sorted T cell fraction (not recorded which). The receptors shown here come from a male donor with ankylosing spondylitis.

This clonotype appeared a few times. The chain recombines TRBV5-1 with TRBJ2-1; 9 bases are a match to TRBD2. The CDR3 has 16 amino acids. V was clipped by 0 bases and J by 10 bases; unmatched bases: 11. Germline CDR1 reads SGHRS; CDR2 reads YFSETQ. CDR3 coding DNA: TGCGCCAGCAGCTTGGGGGTCATAGCGGGAGAGGACGAGCAGTTCTTC. Its protein is CASSLGVIAGEDEQFF. Supplemented by reference TRBV5-1 and TRBJ2-1, the full variable domain reads KAGVTQTPRYLIKTRGQQVTLSCSPISGHRSVSWYQQTPGQGLQFLFEYFSETQRNKGNFPGRFSGRQFSNSRSEMNVSTLELGDSALYLCASSLGVIAGEDEQFFGPGTRLTVL.

This clonotype was recorded many times. The CDR3: CASSLGTRLETQYF. For the CDR3, the DNA is TGTGCCAGCAGCTTGGGGACCCGATTAGAGACCCAGTACTTC. The chain is built from TRBV7-6 and TRBJ2-5; the D gene could be TRBD1 or TRBD2 (5 bases each). Germline V gene lookup returns CDR1 SGHVS and CDR2 FNYEAQ. V was trimmed by 3 bases and J by 4 bases, leaving 12 bases between them. The CDR3 totals 14 residues. The whole variable domain, filled in from reference TRBV7-6 and TRBJ2-5, reads GAGVSQSPRYKVTKRGQDVALRCDPISGHVSLYWYRQALGQGPEFLTYFNYEAQQDKSGLPNDRFSAERPEGSISTLTIQRTEQRDSAMYRCASSLGTRLETQYFGPGTRLLVL.

The gene calls are TRBV5-1 and TRBJ2-1; TRBD2 aligns across 10 bases. The CDR3 is made up of 14 amino acids. With 4 bases clipped from V and 10 bases from J, the junction kept 8 bases outside the gene matches. CDR1 and CDR2 (germline): SGHRS, YFSETQ. The CDR3 DNA reads as TGCGCCAGCAGCCCTCCACTAGCGGGAACAGAGCAGTTCTTC. Its translation is CASSPPLAGTEQFF.

The chain joins TRBV12-5 to TRBJ2-2; D is possibly TRBD1 or TRBD2 (6 bases each). The CDR3 contains 15 residues. Trimming pared 6 bases from V and 3 bases from J, leaving 14 bases between. CDR1 is LGHNT and CDR2 is FRNRAP in the germline V gene. The DNA of the CDR3 is TGTGCTAGTGGCCCCCCGGGGGCCTACACCGGGGAGCTGTTTTTT. It translates to CASGPPGAYTGELFF. The whole variable domain, filled in from reference TRBV12-5 and TRBJ2-2, reads DARVTQTPRHKVTEMGQEVTMRCQPILGHNTVFWYRQTMMQGLELLAYFRNRAPLDDSGMPKDRFSAEMPDATLATLKIQPSEPRDSAVYFCASGPPGAYTGELFFGEGSRLTVL.

The genes are TRBV12-3 or TRBV12-4 and TRBJ1-5, with D uncertain. Trimming removed 5 bases at V and 6 bases at J, with 11 bases between. The CDR3 extends over 13 amino acids. The CDR3 DNA reads TGTGCCAGCAGTCCTAATGCGGTTCAGCCCCAGCATTTT. Its protein product is CASSPNAVQPQHF.

This clonotype has a count of ten or more. The chain carries TRBV2 and TRBJ1-2; TRBD1 matches 10 bases. The junction had 7 bases not matched to a gene; V was cut back by 8 bases and J by 4 bases. Germline V CDR1 and CDR2: SNHLY, FYNNEI. The CDR3 runs 14 residues. CDR3: CASPPRDRGYGYTF. The DNA of the CDR3 is TGTGCCAGCCCCCCCCGGGACAGGGGCTATGGCTACACCTTC. Supplemented by reference TRBV2 and TRBJ1-2, the full variable domain reads EPEVTQTPSHQVTQMGQEVILRCVPISNHLYFYWYRQILGQKVEFLVSFYNNEISEKSEIFDDQFSVERPDGSNFTLKIRSTKLEDSAMYFCASPPRDRGYGYTFGSGTRLTVV.

This clonotype occurred many times. The rearrangement links TRBV4-1 to TRBJ2-2; TRBD2 matches at 8 bases. CDR3 length: 16 amino acids. CDR1 MGHRA and CDR2 YSYEKL come from the germline V gene. With 1 base clipped from V and 6 bases from J, the junction kept 7 bases outside the gene matches. CDR3 region: CASSQGGRRLSGELFF. The DNA for the CDR3 is TGCGCCAGCAGCCAAGGCGGGAGGCGTTTATCCGGGGAGCTGTTTTTT.

This clonotype has more than one count but fewer than ten. The V call is TRBV27, the J call TRBJ1-5; perhaps TRBD1 as D (6 bases). CDR3 length: 17 residues. Germline V gene sequence: CDR1 MNHEY, CDR2 SMNVEV (reference sequence). V dropped 8 bases and J dropped 0 bases, with 20 bases sitting between them. The DNA for the CDR3 is TGTGCCAGCCAGAGTTGGGCAGGGGCTGGTAGCAATCAGCCCCAGCATTTT. Its translation is CASQSWAGAGSNQPQHF.

V usage is TRBV27 and J usage is TRBJ2-2; 10 positions match TRBD1. V was clipped by 2 bases and J by 6 bases; unmatched bases: 3. Germline loops: CDR1 MNHEY, CDR2 SMNVEV (reference sequence). The CDR3 contains 15 residues. The CDR3 DNA follows: TGTGCCAGCAGTTTAAGCGGACAGGGGGCCGGGGAGCTGTTTTTT. Protein sequence: CASSLSGQGAGELFF.

CDR3 bases: TGTGCCAGCATGTTCGGGGGCCTTGGCACAGATACGCAGTATTTT. Amino acid sequence: CASMFGGLGTDTQYF. This chain links TRBV7-2 with TRBJ2-3; tentatively, D is TRBD1 or TRBD2 (6 bases each). The CDR3 is 15 amino acids. Germline loops: CDR1 SGHTA, CDR2 FQGNSA. V was trimmed by 7 bases and J by 1 base, leaving 15 bases between them.

This clonotype was counted ten times or more. This chain uses TRBV5-1 with TRBJ2-1; no firm D call. CDR3 length: 14 residues. V was cut by 2 bases and J by 7 bases, with 13 bases left in between. Germline CDR1 and CDR2: SGHRS and YFSETQ. CDR3 residues: CASSFSGYSNEQFF. The CDR3 DNA reads TGCGCCAGCAGCTTTTCTGGCTATTCGAATGAGCAGTTCTTC.